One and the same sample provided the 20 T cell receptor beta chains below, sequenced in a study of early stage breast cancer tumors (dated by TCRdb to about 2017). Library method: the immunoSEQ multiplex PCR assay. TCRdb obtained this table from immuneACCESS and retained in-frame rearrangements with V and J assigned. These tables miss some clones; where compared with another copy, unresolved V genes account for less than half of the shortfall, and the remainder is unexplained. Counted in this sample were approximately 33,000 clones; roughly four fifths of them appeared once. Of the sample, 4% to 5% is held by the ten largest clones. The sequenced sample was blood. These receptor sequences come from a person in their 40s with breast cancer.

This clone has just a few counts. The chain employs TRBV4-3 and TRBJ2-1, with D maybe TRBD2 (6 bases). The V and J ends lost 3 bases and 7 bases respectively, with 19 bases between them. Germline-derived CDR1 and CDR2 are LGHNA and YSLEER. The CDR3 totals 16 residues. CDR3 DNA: TGCGCCAGCAGCCACCAAAGGGCGGGATCCCAGAATGAGCAGTTCTTC. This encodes CASSHQRAGSQNEQFF.

DNA of the CDR3: TGTGCCAGCAGTGGCAGTAGCGGGAGTGGGGAGACCCAGTACTTC. Translating gives CASSGSSGSGETQYF. The chain is built from TRBV6-1 and TRBJ2-5; 9 bases line up with TRBD2. V dropped 4 bases and J dropped 5; count of bases not matched to a gene: 8. The germline gives CDR1 MNHNS, CDR2 SASEGT. This CDR3 comprises 15 residues.

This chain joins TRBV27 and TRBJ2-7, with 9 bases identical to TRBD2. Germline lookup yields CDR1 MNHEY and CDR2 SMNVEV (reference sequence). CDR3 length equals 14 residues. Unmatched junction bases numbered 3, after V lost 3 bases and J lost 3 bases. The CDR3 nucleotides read TGTGCCAGCAGTTTTAGCGGGAGCGGCTACGAGCAGTACTTC. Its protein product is CASSFSGSGYEQYF.

This CDR3 reads CASSIQGVNTEAFF. The CDR3 DNA sequence: TGTGCCAGTAGTATTCAGGGGGTGAACACTGAAGCTTTCTTT. This rearrangement joins TRBV19 to TRBJ1-1; TRBD1 matches 7 bases. The CDR3 is 14 residues long. Trimming cost V 3 bases and J 0 bases; bases outside gene matches: 1. CDR1 is LNHDA and CDR2 is SQIVND in the germline V gene (reference sequence).

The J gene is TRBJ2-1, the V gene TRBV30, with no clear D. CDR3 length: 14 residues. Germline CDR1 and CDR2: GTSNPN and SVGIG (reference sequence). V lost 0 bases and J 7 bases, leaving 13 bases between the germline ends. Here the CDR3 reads CAWSVFVRDNEQFF. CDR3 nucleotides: TGTGCCTGGAGTGTTTTCGTAAGGGATAATGAGCAGTTCTTC.

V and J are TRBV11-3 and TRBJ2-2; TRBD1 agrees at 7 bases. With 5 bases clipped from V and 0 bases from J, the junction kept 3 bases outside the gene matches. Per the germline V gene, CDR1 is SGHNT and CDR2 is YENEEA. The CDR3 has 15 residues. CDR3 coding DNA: TGTGCCAGCAGCCCCGGGACAGCGAACACCGGGGAGCTGTTTTTT. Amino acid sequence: CASSPGTANTGELFF.

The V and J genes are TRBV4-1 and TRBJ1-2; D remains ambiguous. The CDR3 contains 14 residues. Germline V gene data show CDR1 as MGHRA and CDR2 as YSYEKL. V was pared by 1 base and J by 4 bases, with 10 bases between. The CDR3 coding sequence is TGCGCCAGCAGCCAAGTAACTTCTGTCTATGGCTACACCTTC. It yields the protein CASSQVTSVYGYTF.

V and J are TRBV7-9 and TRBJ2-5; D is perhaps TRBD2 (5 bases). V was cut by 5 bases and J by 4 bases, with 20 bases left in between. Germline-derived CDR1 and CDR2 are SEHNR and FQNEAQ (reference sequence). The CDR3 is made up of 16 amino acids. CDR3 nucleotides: TGTGCCAGCAGCCCACCCCTGGACGAAGGGAGAGAGACCCAGTACTTC. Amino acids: CASSPPLDEGRETQYF.

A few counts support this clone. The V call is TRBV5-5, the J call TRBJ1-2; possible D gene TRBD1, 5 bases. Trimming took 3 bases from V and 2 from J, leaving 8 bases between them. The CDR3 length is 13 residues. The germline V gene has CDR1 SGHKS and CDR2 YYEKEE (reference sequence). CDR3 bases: TGTGCCAGCAGCTCAGGGCAGAACTATGGCTACACCTTC. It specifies CASSSGQNYGYTF.

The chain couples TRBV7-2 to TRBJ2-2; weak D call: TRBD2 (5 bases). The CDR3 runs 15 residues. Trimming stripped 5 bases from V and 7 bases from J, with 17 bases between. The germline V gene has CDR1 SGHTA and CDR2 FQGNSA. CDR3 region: CASSPTGNPNGELFF. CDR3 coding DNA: TGTGCCAGCAGCCCCACCGGGAACCCTAACGGGGAGCTGTTTTTT. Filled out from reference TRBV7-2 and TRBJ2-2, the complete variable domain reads GAGVSQSPSNKVTEKGKDVELRCDPISGHTALYWYRQSLGQGLEFLIYFQGNSAPDKSGLPSDRFSAERTGGSVSTLTIQRTQQEDSAVYLCASSPTGNPNGELFFGEGSRLTVL.

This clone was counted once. In DNA form, the CDR3 reads TGTGCCAGCAGTGAATTCGGAGGGAGAAGCACAGATACGCAGTATTTT. This codes for CASSEFGGRSTDTQYF. The chain employs TRBV25-1 and TRBJ2-3; perhaps TRBD2 as D (6 bases). V lost 1 base and J lost 0, with 11 bases in between. Germline values: CDR1 MGHDK, CDR2 SYGVNS. The CDR3 totals 16 residues.

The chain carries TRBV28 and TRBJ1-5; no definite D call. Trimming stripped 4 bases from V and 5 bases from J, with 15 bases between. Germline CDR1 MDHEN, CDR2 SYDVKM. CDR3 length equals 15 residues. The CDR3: CASSSQSGVDQPQHF. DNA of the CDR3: TGTGCCAGCAGTTCCCAGTCCGGGGTCGATCAGCCCCAGCATTTT.

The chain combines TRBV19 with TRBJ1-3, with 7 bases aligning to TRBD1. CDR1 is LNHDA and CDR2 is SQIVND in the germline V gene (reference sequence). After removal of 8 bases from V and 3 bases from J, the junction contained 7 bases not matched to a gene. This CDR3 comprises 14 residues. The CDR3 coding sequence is TGTGCCAGTCGCCGACAGGGTCATGGAAACACCATATATTTT. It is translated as CASRRQGHGNTIYF.

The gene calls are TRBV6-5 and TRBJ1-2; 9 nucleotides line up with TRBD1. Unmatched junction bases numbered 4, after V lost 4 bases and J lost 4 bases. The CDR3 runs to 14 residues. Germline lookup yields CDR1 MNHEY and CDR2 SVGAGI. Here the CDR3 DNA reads TGTGCCAGCAGTTGGGACAGGGAGAGCTATGGCTACACCTTC. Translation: CASSWDRESYGYTF.

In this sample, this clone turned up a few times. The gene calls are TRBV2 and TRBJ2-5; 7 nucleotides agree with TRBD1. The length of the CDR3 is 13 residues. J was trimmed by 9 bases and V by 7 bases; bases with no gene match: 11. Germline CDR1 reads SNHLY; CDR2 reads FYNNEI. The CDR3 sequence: CASNTWDSQAQYF. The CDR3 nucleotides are TGTGCCAGCAACACCTGGGACAGCCAGGCCCAGTACTTC.

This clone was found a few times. The CDR3 bases are TGTGCCTGGTCTCTGGGGATTTATAGCAATCAGCCCCAGCATTTT. As protein: CAWSLGIYSNQPQHF. The V call is TRBV30, the J call TRBJ1-5, with D uncertain. CDR1 and CDR2 from the germline V gene are GTSNPN and SVGIG (reference sequence). The CDR3 contains 15 residues. V lost 5 bases and J lost 0, with 14 bases in between.

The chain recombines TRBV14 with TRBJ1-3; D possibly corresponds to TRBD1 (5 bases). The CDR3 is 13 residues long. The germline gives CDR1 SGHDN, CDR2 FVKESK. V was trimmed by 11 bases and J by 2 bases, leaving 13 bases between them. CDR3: CAWGRGTGNTIYF. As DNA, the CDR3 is TGTGCCTGGGGCCGGGGGACTGGAAACACCATATATTTT.

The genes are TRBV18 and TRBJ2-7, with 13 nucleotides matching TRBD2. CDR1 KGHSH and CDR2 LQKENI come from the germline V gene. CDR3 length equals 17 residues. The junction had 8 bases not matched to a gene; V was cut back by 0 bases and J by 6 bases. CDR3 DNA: TGTGCCAGCTCACCACCATCACTAGCGGGAGGGGAGGGCGAGCAGTACTTC. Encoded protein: CASSPPSLAGGEGEQYF.

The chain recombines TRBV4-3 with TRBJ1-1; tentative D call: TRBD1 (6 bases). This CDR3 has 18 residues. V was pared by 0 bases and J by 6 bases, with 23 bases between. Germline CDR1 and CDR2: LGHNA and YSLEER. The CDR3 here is CASSQELTGYGSESEAFF. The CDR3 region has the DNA TGCGCCAGCAGCCAAGAATTAACAGGGTATGGGAGTGAATCTGAAGCTTTCTTT.

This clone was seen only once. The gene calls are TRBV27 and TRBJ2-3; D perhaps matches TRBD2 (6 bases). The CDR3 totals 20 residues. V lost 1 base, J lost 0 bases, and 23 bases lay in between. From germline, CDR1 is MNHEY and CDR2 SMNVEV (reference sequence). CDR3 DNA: TGTGCCAGCAGTTTATGGGGGGACTTCCTTGGGCTATCTAGCACAGATACGCAGTATTTT. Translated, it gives CASSLWGDFLGLSSTDTQYF.